One T cell receptor (beta chain) is described in this entry. Its antigen target is currently unknown. No per-base quality is available; no much larger clone lies one base away. This entry is derived from a study of CD8 T cells in ankylosing spondylitis (TCRdb year 2017). Background on the whole study: The study set out to find disease-linked TCR variants by profiling T cell receptor beta repertoires in ankylosing spondylitis patients and healthy donors. The full study cohort comprised some 27 ankylosing spondylitis patients and 110 or so healthy donors. Peripheral blood was sampled, and synovial fluid was additionally collected from ankylosing spondylitis patients.

Sequencing instrument: Illumina HiSeq 2500. Quantitative 5'-RACE with molecular barcodes was used to prepare TCR beta libraries. The study's own analysis went as follows. A new computational method, built on a probabilistic model of VDJ rearrangement, was used to identify disease-linked TCR variants. The raw public data were reprocessed by TCRdb itself: fastp quality trimming at Q25, MiXCR clonotype calling, in-frame beta chains only. Every entry covers one CDR3 protein and lists the most common genes and DNA from its rows. Clone size and V and J calls follow TCRdb, not the original study. Counted in this sample were 250,000 or so distinct CDR3 sequences; about 18% of them appeared once. The top ten clonotypes cover around a third of the sample. Overall results and qualifications from the work: Significant enrichment of the disease-linked clones was reported in matched synovial fluid samples from ankylosing spondylitis patients. A TCR beta motif made up of several highly homologous amino acid variants appeared to be characteristic of blood from ankylosing spondylitis patients. In peripheral blood, the disease-linked clones were found at relatively low frequencies and had a CD8+ phenotype. Some motif variants were previously reported in synovial fluid and blood of reactive arthritis patients, suggesting common disease-initiation mechanisms.

The sample consisted of blood, either unsorted or a sorted T cell fraction (not recorded which). This receptor was identified in a male donor with ankylosing spondylitis or in good health (not recorded which).

CDR3 reads: CASSLGGGSEQFF. The nucleotide sequence is given as TGTGCCAGCAGCTTGGGGGGGGGCAGTGAGCAGTTCTTC. Here the chain combines TRBV7-9 and TRBJ2-1; the D gene is perhaps TRBD2, on 7 matching bases. V is clipped by 3 bases and J by 9 bases, and the sequence between their germline boundaries is 12 bases long. Inclusive of the bounding cysteine and phenylalanine, the CDR3 is 13 residues long. CDR3 DNA only is kept here, 39 bases in frame from base 1. As encoded in the germline V gene (reference sequence), CDR1 is SEHNR while CDR2 is FQNEAQ.